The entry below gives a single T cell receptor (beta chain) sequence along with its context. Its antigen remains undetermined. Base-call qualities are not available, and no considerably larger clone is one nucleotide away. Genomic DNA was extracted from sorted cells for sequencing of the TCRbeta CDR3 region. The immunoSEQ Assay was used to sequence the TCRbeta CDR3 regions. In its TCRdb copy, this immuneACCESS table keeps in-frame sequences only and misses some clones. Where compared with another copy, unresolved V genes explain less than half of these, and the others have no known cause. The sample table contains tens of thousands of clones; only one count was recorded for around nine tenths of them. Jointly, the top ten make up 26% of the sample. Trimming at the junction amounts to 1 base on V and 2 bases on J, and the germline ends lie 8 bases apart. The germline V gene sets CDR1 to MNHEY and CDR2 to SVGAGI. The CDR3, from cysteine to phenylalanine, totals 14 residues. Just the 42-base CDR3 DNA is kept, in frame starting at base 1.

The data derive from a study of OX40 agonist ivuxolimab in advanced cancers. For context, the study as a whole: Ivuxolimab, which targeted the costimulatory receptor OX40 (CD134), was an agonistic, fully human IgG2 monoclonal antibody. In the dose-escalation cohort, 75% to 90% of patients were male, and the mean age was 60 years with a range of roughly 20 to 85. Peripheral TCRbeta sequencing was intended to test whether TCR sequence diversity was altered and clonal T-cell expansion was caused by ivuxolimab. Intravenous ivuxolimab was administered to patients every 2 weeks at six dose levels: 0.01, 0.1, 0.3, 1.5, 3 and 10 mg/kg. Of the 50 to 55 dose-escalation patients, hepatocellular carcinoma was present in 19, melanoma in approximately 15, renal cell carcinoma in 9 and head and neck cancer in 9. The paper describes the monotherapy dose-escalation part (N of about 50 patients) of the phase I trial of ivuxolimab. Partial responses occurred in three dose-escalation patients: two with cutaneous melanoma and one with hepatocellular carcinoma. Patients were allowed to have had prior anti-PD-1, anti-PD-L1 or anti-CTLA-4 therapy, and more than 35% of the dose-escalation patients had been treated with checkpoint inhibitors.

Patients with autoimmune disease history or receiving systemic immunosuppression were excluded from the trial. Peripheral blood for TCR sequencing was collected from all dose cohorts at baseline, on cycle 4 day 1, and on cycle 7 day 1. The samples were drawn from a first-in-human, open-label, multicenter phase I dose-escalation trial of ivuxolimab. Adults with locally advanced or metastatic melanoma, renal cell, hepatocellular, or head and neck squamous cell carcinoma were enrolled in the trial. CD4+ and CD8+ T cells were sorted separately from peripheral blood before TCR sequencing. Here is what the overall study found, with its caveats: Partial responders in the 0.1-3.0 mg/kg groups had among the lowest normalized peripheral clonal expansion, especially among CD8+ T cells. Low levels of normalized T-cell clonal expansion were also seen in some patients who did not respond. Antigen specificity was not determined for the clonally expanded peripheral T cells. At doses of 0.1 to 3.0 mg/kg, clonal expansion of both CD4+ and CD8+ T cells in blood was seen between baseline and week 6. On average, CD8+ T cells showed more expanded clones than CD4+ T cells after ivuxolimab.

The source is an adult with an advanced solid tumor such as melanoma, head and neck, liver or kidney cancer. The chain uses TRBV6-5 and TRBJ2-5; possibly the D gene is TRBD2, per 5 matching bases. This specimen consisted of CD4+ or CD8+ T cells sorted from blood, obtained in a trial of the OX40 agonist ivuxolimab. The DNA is TGTGCCAGCAGTTACTTAGGAGGTCAAGAGACCCAGTACTTC. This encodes CASSYLGGQETQYF.